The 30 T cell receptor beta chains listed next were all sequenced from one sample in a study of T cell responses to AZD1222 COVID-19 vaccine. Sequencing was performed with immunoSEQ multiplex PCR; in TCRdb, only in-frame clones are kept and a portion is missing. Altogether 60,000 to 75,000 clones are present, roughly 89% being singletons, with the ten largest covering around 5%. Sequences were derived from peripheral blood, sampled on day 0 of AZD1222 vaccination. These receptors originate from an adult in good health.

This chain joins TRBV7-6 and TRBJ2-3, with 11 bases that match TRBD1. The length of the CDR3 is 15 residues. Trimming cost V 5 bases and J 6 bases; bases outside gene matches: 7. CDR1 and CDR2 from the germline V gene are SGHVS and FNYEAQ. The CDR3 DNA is TGTGCCAGCAGCCGCGGACAGGGGGCGTGGGATACGCAGTATTTT. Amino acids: CASSRGQGAWDTQYF.

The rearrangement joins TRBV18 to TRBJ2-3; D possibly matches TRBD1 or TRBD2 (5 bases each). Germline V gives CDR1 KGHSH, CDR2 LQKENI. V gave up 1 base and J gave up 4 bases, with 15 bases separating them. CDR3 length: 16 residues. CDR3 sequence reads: CASSPLRTRDPDTQYF. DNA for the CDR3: TGTGCCAGCTCACCACTAAGAACAAGGGACCCAGATACGCAGTATTTT.

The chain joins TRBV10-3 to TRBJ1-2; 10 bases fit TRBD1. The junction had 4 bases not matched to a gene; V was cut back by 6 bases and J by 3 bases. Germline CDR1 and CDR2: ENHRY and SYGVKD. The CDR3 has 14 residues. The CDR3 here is CAIRGTGAYYGYTF. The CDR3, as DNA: TGTGCCATCAGGGGGACAGGGGCGTACTATGGCTACACCTTC.

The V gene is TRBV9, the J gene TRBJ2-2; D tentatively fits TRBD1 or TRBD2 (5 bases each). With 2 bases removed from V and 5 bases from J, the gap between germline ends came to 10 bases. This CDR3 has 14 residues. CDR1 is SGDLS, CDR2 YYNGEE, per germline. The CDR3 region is CASSVRGRTGELFF. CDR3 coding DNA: TGTGCCAGCAGCGTGAGGGGACGGACCGGGGAGCTGTTTTTT.

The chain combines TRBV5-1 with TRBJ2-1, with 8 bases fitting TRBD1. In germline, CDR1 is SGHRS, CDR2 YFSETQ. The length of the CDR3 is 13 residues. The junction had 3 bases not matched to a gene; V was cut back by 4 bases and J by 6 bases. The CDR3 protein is CASSTTGGNEQFF. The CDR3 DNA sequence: TGCGCCAGCAGCACAACAGGGGGCAATGAGCAGTTCTTC.

The CDR3 loop is CASSTPELAAQNTGELFF. CDR3 nucleotides: TGTGCCAGTAGTACTCCCGAACTAGCGGCGCAGAACACCGGGGAGCTGTTTTTT. The rearrangement uses TRBV19 and TRBJ2-2; 8 bases agree with TRBD2. Germline V gene lookup returns CDR1 LNHDA and CDR2 SQIVND (reference sequence). After removal of 4 bases from V and 1 base from J, the junction contained 11 bases not matched to a gene. The CDR3 is 18 amino acids.

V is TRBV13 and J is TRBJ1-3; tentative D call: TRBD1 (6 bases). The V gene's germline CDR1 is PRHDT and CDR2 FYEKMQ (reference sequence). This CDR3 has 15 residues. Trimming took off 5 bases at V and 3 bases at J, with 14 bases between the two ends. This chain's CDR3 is CASSQDGGFGNTIYF. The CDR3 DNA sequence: TGTGCCAGCAGCCAGGACGGGGGCTTTGGAAACACCATATATTTT.

CDR3 loop: CASSLEQGKSPLHF. The CDR3 nucleotides read TGTGCCAGCAGCTTGGAACAGGGTAAATCACCCCTCCACTTT. The gene calls are TRBV5-4 and TRBJ1-6, with D possibly TRBD1 on 6 matching bases. Germline assignment: CDR1 SGHNT and CDR2 YYREEE (reference sequence). The CDR3 loop spans 14 amino acids. Trimming removed 0 bases from V and 10 bases from J, with 11 bases in between.

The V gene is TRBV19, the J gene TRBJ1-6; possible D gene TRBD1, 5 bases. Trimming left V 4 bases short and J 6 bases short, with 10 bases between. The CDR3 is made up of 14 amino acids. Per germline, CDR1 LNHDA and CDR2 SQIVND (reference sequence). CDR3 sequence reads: CASSTGTANSPLHF. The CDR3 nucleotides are TGTGCCAGTAGTACCGGGACTGCTAATTCACCCCTCCACTTT.

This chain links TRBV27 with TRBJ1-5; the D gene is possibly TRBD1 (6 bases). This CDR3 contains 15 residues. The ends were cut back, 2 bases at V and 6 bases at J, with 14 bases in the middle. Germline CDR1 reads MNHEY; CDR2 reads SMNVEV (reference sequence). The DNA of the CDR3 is TGTGCCAGCAGTTTAGTAGGGACAAATCTTCAGCCCCAGCATTTT. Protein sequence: CASSLVGTNLQPQHF.

This CDR3 reads CASSGKGGTEAFF. Written as DNA, the CDR3 is TGTGCCAGCAGCGGGAAGGGGGGAACTGAAGCTTTCTTT. The chain couples TRBV4-2 to TRBJ1-1, with D maybe TRBD1 (6 bases). Trimming removed 5 bases at V and 5 bases at J, with 12 bases between. There are 13 residues in the CDR3. Germline V gives CDR1 LGHNA, CDR2 YNFKEQ.

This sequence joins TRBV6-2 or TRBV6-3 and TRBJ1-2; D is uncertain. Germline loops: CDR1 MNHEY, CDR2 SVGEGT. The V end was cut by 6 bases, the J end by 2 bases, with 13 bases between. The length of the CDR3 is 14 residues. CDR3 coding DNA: TGTGCCAGCAGCCGTACCCGGGCGAACTATGGCTACACCTTC. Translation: CASSRTRANYGYTF.

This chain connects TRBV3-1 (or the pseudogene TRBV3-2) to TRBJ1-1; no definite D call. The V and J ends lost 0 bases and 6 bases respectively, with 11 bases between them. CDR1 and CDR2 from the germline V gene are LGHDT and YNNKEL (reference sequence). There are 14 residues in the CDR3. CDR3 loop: CASSQDGWVAEAFF. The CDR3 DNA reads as TGTGCCAGCAGCCAAGATGGCTGGGTCGCTGAAGCTTTCTTT.

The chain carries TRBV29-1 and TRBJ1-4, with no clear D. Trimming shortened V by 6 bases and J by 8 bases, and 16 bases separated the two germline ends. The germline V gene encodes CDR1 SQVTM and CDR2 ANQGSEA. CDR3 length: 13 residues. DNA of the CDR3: TGCAGCGTCGCGACGGGCTTTGGGGAAAAACTGTTTTTT. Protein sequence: CSVATGFGEKLFF.

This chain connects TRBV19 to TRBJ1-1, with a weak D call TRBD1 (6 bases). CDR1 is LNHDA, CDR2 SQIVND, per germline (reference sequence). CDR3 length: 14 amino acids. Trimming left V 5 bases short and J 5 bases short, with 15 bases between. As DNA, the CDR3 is TGTGCCAGTAGTCTGTCGCGGGGGCGGACTGAAGCTTTCTTT. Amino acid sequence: CASSLSRGRTEAFF.

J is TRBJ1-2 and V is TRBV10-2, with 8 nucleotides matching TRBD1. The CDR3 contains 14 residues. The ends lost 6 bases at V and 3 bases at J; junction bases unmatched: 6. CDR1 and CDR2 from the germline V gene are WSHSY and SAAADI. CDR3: CASSQTGDYYGYTF. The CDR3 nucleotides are TGCGCCAGCAGCCAGACAGGGGACTACTATGGCTACACCTTC.

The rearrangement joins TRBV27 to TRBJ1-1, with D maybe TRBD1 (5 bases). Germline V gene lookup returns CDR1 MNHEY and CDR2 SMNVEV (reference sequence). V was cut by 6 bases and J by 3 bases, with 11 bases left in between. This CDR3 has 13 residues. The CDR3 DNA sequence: TGTGCCAGCAGATCGGCAGGGTACACTGAAGCTTTCTTT. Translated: CASRSAGYTEAFF.

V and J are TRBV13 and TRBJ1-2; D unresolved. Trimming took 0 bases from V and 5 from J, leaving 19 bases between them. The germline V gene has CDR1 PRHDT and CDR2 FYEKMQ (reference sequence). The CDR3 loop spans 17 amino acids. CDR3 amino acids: CASSLGRSRAPGYGYTF. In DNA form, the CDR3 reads TGTGCCAGCAGCTTAGGACGGAGTAGAGCCCCGGGATATGGCTACACCTTC.

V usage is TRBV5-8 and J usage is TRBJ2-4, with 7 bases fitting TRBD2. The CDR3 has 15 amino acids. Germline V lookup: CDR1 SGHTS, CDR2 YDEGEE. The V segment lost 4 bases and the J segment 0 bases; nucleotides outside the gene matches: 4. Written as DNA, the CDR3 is TGTGCCAGCAGCGCCCCGGGAGGAGCCAAAAACATTCAGTACTTC. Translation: CASSAPGGAKNIQYF.

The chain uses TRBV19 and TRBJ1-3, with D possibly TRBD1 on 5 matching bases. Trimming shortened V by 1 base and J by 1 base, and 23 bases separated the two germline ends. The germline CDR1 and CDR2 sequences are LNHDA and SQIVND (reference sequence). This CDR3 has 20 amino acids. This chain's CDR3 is CASSIGGNRVGGRSGNTIYF. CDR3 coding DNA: TGTGCCAGTAGTATAGGGGGCAATCGCGTCGGCGGTAGGTCTGGAAACACCATATATTTT.

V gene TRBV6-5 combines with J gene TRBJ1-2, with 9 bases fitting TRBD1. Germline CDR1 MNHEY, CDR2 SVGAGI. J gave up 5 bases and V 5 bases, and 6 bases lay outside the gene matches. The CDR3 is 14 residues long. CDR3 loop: CASSTGGASYGYTF. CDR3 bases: TGTGCCAGCAGTACAGGGGGCGCAAGTTATGGCTACACCTTC.

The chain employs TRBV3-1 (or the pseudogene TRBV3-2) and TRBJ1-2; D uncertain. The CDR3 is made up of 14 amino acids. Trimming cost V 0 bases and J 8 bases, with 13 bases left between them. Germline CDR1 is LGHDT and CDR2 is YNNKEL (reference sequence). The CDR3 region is CASSQDRIYGGYTF. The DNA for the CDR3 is TGTGCCAGCAGCCAAGATCGAATATACGGGGGCTACACCTTC.

For the CDR3, the DNA is TGTGCCAGCAGCTTGGGAGGTGGGGGCTCCGAAAAGACCCAGTACTTC. Amino acid sequence: CASSLGGGGSEKTQYF. This chain connects TRBV7-8 to TRBJ2-5, with D possibly called TRBD1 or TRBD2 (6 bases each). V was clipped by 3 bases and J by 6 bases, with 20 bases between them. Germline loops: CDR1 SGHVS, CDR2 FQNEAQ. CDR3 length: 16 residues.

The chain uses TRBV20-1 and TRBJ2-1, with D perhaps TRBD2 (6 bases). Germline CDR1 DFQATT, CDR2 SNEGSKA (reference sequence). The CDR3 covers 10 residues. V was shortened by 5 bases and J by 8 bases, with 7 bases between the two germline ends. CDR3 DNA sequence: TGCAGTGCTCGGGGGTATGAGCAGTTCTTC. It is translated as CSARGYEQFF.

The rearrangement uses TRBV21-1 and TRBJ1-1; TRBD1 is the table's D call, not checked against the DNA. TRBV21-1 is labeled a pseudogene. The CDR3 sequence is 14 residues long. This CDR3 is CASSARQCGTEAFF. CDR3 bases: TGTGCCAGCAGCGCGAGACAGTGTGGCACTGAAGCTTTCTTT.

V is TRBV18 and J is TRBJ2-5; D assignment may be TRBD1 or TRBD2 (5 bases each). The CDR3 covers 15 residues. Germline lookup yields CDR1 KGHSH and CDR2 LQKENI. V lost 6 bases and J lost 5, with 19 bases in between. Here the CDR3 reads CASSLGPAVGETQYF. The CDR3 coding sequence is TGTGCCAGCTCCCTGGGACCAGCGGTAGGGGAGACCCAGTACTTC.

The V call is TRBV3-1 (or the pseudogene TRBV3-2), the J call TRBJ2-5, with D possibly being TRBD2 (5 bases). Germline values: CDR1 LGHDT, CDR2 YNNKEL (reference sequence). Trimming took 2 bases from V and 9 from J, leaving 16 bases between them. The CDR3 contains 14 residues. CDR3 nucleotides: TGTGCCAGCAGCCAATTGAGTCGGGGTGGGCCCCAGTACTTC. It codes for CASSQLSRGGPQYF.

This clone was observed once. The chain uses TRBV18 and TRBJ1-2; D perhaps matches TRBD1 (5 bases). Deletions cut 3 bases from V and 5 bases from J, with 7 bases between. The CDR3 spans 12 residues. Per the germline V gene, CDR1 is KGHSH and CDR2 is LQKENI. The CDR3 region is CASSPRTYGYTF. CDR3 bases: TGTGCCAGCTCACCCCGGACATATGGCTACACCTTC.

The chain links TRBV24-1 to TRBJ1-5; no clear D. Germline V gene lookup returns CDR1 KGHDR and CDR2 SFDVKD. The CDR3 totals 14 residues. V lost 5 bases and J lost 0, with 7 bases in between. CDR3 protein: CATSASYSNQPQHF. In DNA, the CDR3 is TGTGCCACCAGTGCCAGTTATAGCAATCAGCCCCAGCATTTT.

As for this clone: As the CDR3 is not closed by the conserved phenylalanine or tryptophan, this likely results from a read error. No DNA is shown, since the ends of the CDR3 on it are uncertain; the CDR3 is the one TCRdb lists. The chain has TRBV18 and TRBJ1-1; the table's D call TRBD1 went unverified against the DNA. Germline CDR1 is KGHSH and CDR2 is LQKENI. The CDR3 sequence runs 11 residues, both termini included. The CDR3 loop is CASSQLRGLTD.